These 23 T cell receptor beta chains were sequenced from one sample in a study of blood T cells in healthy people across ages. A second PCR, run for about 7 to 11 cycles, used a sample-barcoded 5' primer plus a J-beta primer mix. TCRdb independently ran MiXCR on the 5' RACE reads; one entry per CDR3 protein. The table includes approximately 1.5 million distinct CDR3 sequences, about 35% detected once. Sequenced: blood. The source of these receptors is a woman younger than 45 in good health.

The chain joins TRBV20-1 to TRBJ1-1; TRBD1 is a possible D gene (6 bases). CDR3 length: 15 residues. Trimming shortened V by 5 bases and J by 2 bases, and 18 bases separated the two germline ends. CDR1 and CDR2 (germline): DFQATT, SNEGSKA (reference sequence). The chain's CDR3 is CSAGRSGRGNTEAFF. The CDR3 region has the DNA TGCAGTGCTGGCCGCTCAGGCAGGGGTAACACTGAAGCTTTCTTT.

The chain carries TRBV4-1 and TRBJ2-1; 13 bases map to TRBD2. With V trimmed by 0 bases and J by 2 bases, 10 bases remained unmatched. Germline values: CDR1 MGHRA, CDR2 YSYEKL. This CDR3 spans 20 amino acids. CDR3 DNA sequence: TGCGCCAGCAGCCAAGATCAACTAGCGGGAGGGCCAAGCCCCTACAATGAGCAGTTCTTC. This sequence encodes CASSQDQLAGGPSPYNEQFF.

The chain carries TRBV20-1 and TRBJ2-1; no clear D gene. Germline lookup yields CDR1 DFQATT and CDR2 SNEGSKA (reference sequence). V lost 6 bases and J lost 0, with 12 bases in between. This CDR3 has 14 amino acids. This CDR3 reads CSATPRDSYNEQFF. CDR3 coding DNA: TGCAGTGCCACCCCACGTGACTCCTACAATGAGCAGTTCTTC.

This clonotype occurred a few times. The junction and the germline gene differ at one end; a read error may be behind it. This chain joins TRBV7-9 and TRBJ2-1, with D unresolved. This CDR3 has 16 amino acids. Germline values: CDR1 SEHNR, CDR2 FQNEAQ (reference sequence). CDR3 residues: CTSSLRWMSSYNEQFF. CDR3 bases: TGTACCAGCAGCTTAAGATGGATGAGCTCCTACAATGAGCAGTTCTTC.

V usage is TRBV20-1 and J usage is TRBJ2-7; D is perhaps TRBD2 (5 bases). The germline V gene encodes CDR1 DFQATT and CDR2 SNEGSKA (reference sequence). The CDR3 runs to 14 residues. The V gene lost 2 bases and the J gene lost 0 bases, with 11 bases spanning the gap. The CDR3 here is CSARHLTTSYEQYF. CDR3 coding DNA: TGCAGTGCTAGACACCTGACTACCTCCTACGAGCAGTACTTC.

This clonotype was detected a few times. The V and J genes are TRBV20-1 and TRBJ2-3; 7 nucleotides agree with TRBD1. The CDR3 extends over 15 amino acids. The junction had 10 bases not matched to a gene; V was cut back by 5 bases and J by 2 bases. From germline, CDR1 is DFQATT and CDR2 SNEGSKA (reference sequence). The CDR3 sequence is CSAHLGTDPTDTQYF. The CDR3 coding sequence is TGCAGTGCTCACCTGGGGACAGACCCCACAGATACGCAGTATTTT.

This chain connects TRBV6-2 or TRBV6-3 to TRBJ1-1; 7 bases are a match to TRBD1. Unmatched junction bases numbered 15, after V lost 6 bases and J lost 2 bases. This CDR3 is 17 amino acids long. Germline loops: CDR1 MNHEY, CDR2 SVGEGT. The CDR3 loop reads CASRLRGSDHINTEAFF. The DNA for the CDR3 is TGTGCCAGCAGACTCAGGGGGAGCGACCATATCAACACTGAAGCTTTCTTT.

The CDR3 sequence is CASSVDAGLAGGTDTQYF. The CDR3 DNA follows: TGTGCCAGCAGCGTAGACGCGGGACTAGCGGGAGGTACAGATACGCAGTATTTT. This chain uses TRBV9 with TRBJ2-3; TRBD2 matches at 15 bases. CDR1 is SGDLS and CDR2 is YYNGEE in the germline V gene. The CDR3 contains 18 residues. The J segment lost 3 bases and the V segment lost 0 bases, leaving 5 bases of the junction unmatched.

This chain connects TRBV11-2 to TRBJ2-7, with D possibly TRBD1 on 6 matching bases. The CDR3 runs 15 residues. Trimming pared 5 bases from V and 5 bases from J, leaving 19 bases between. Germline V gives CDR1 SGHAT, CDR2 FQNNGV. DNA of the CDR3: TGTGCCAGCAGCAAATGGACAGTTATGACGGACGAGCAGTACTTC. The encoded protein is CASSKWTVMTDEQYF.

The CDR3: CASSLAGQGNQPQHF. As DNA, the CDR3 is TGCGCCAGCAGCTTGGCCGGACAGGGGAATCAGCCCCAGCATTTT. The chain combines TRBV5-1 with TRBJ1-5, with 9 bases identical to TRBD1. The CDR3 extends over 15 amino acids. The V gene's germline CDR1 is SGHRS and CDR2 YFSETQ. V was pared by 0 bases and J by 4 bases, with 2 bases of the junction left unmatched.

The CDR3 loop is CASSLERTGVIGSYEQYF. The DNA for the CDR3 is TGCGCCAGCAGCTTGGAACGGACAGGGGTCATCGGCTCCTACGAGCAGTACTTC. The rearrangement uses TRBV5-1 and TRBJ2-7; 9 bases map to TRBD1. The V segment lost 0 bases and the J segment 0 bases; nucleotides outside the gene matches: 10. The CDR3 has 18 residues. Germline V gene lookup returns CDR1 SGHRS and CDR2 YFSETQ.

In this sample, this clonotype turned up a few times. J is TRBJ2-5 and V is TRBV20-1; 8 nucleotides agree with TRBD1. This CDR3 has 14 amino acids. Trimming removed 5 bases from V and 5 bases from J; junction bases left unmatched: 10. Germline assignment: CDR1 DFQATT and CDR2 SNEGSKA (reference sequence). Here the CDR3 reads CSAHRQGQGETQYF. In nucleotides, the CDR3 is TGCAGTGCTCACAGACAGGGGCAAGGGGAGACCCAGTACTTC.

The gene calls are TRBV30 and TRBJ2-5, with TRBD1 identical over 8 bases. The J call may be mistaken, given a closer DNA end match to TRBJ2-7. CDR3 length: 13 residues. The germline V gene encodes CDR1 GTSNPN and CDR2 SVGIG (reference sequence). The CDR3: CAWGGTGTYEQYF. The CDR3 region has the DNA TGTGCCTGGGGCGGGACAGGTACCTACGAGCAGTACTTC.

For this clonotype: This sequence may be a read error, since a much larger clone differs from it by one base. This chain uses TRBV5-1 with TRBJ2-1; D ambiguous. The CDR3 runs 16 residues. The germline gives CDR1 SGHRS, CDR2 YFSETQ. In DNA, the CDR3 is TGCGCCAGCAGCAACGGCGGCAGGACCTCCTACACTGAGCAGTTCTTC. It specifies CASSNGGRTSYTEQFF. The variable domain in full, with the rest retrieved from reference TRBV5-1 and TRBJ2-1, is KAGVTQTPRYLIKTRGQQVTLSCSPISGHRSVSWYQQTPGQGLQFLFEYFSETQRNKGNFPGRFSGRQFSNSRSEMNVSTLELGDSALYLCASSNGGRTSYTEQFFGPGTRLTVL.

This clonotype was observed a handful of times. V and J are TRBV27 and TRBJ2-5; no reliable D call. Trimming took off 5 bases at V and 7 bases at J, with 20 bases between the two ends. CDR3 length: 15 residues. Germline lookup yields CDR1 MNHEY and CDR2 SMNVEV (reference sequence). The DNA of the CDR3 is TGTGCCAGCAGTAGCTCCGGGTCCCCGGGCGGGACCCAGTACTTC. Its protein is CASSSSGSPGGTQYF.

The sample holds a few counts of this clonotype. The CDR3 spells CASSFGRRSQPQHF. The CDR3 DNA reads TGTGCCAGCAGCTTCGGACGAAGAAGTCAGCCCCAGCATTTT. The rearrangement links TRBV13 to TRBJ1-5, with D unclear. Germline CDR1 reads PRHDT; CDR2 reads FYEKMQ (reference sequence). This CDR3 spans 14 amino acids. Deletions cut 3 bases from V and 6 bases from J, with 12 bases between.

This chain links TRBV30 with TRBJ2-7; the match to TRBD1 covers 7 bases. V lost 7 bases and J lost 4; bases outside the gene matches: 7. The CDR3 sequence is 12 residues long. The V gene's germline CDR1 is GTSNPN and CDR2 SVGIG (reference sequence). The CDR3 reads CAYGTDPYEQYF. In nucleotides, the CDR3 is TGTGCCTACGGGACAGATCCTTACGAGCAGTACTTC.

The chain uses TRBV7-8 and TRBJ2-3, with D possibly being TRBD2 (7 bases). Trimming stripped 5 bases from V and 6 bases from J, with 15 bases between. CDR3 length: 14 residues. Germline V CDR1 and CDR2: SGHVS, FQNEAQ. The CDR3 spells CASSQWRGPDTQYF. DNA of the CDR3: TGTGCCAGCAGCCAGTGGCGGGGGCCCGATACGCAGTATTTT.

The chain couples TRBV2 to TRBJ2-3; the D is unclear. CDR3 size: 15 residues. The V and J ends lost 8 bases and 6 bases respectively, with 21 bases between them. The germline CDR1 and CDR2 sequences are SNHLY and FYNNEI. DNA for the CDR3: TGTGCCAGCGGGGATGGGTGGCCGCCACGGGATACGCAGTATTTT. Translating it yields CASGDGWPPRDTQYF.

The chain couples TRBV29-1 to TRBJ2-1; 12 positions match TRBD2. V lost 4 bases, J lost 4 bases, and 5 bases stayed unmatched. The CDR3 has 15 amino acids. Germline V lookup: CDR1 SQVTM, CDR2 ANQGSEA. The CDR3 coding sequence is TGCAGCGTTGTGGGACTAGCGGGTCCTTACAATGAGCAGTTCTTC. The encoded protein is CSVVGLAGPYNEQFF.

With respect to this clonotype: One end of the junction is discordant with germline, which a read error may explain. The chain joins TRBV10-1 to TRBJ2-1, with 10 bases identical to TRBD2. Germline-derived CDR1 and CDR2 are WNHNN and SYGVQD (reference sequence). The CDR3 loop spans 15 amino acids. The CDR3 DNA follows: TGCGCCAGCAGTGAAGGGACTAGCGTCACCGGGGAGCTGTTCTTC. Encoded protein: CASSEGTSVTGELFF.

The chain employs TRBV2 and TRBJ1-1; unclear D gene. CDR3 length equals 13 residues. V was pared by 8 bases and J by 4 bases, with 14 bases between. Germline CDR1 reads SNHLY; CDR2 reads FYNNEI. This chain's CDR3 is CASGAGRGTEAFF. For the CDR3, the DNA is TGTGCCAGCGGAGCCGGACGGGGCACTGAAGCTTTCTTT. The entire variable domain, with the rest obtained from reference TRBV2 and TRBJ1-1, is as follows: EPEVTQTPSHQVTQMGQEVILRCVPISNHLYFYWYRQILGQKVEFLVSFYNNEISEKSEIFDDQFSVERPDGSNFTLKIRSTKLEDSAMYFCASGAGRGTEAFFGQGTRLTVV.

The rearrangement uses TRBV9 and TRBJ1-1; the D gene is possibly TRBD1 (5 bases). Trimming cost V 5 bases and J 1 base, with 12 bases left between them. Germline-derived CDR1 and CDR2 are SGDLS and YYNGEE. The CDR3 runs to 14 residues. The CDR3 DNA sequence: TGTGCCAGCAGTGTTGAGGGGAGGAACACTGAAGCTTTCTTT. It translates to CASSVEGRNTEAFF.